This is a list of T cell receptor beta chains from one sample in a study of CD8 T cells in ankylosing spondylitis. From the 5' RACE reads, TCRdb called clonotypes with MiXCR, one entry per CDR3 protein. Of more than 200,000 distinct CDR3 sequences in the sample, more than 20% were seen once. Sequencing was carried out using blood, either unsorted or a sorted T cell fraction (not recorded which). Receptor source: a male donor with ankylosing spondylitis or in good health (not recorded which). CDR3s include the opening cysteine and the closing phenylalanine or tryptophan. D genes are given only for firm matches. The listing skips clone size in some rows; elsewhere it reads once, few, many or a size class.

d_gene,j_gene,v_gene,abundance,CDR3nt,CDR3aa
-,TRBJ2-3,TRBV29-1,few,TGCAGCGGGCTCCCGGGCACAGATACGCAGTATTTT,CSGLPGTDTQYF
TRBD1,TRBJ1-2,TRBV20-1,-,TGCAGTGCTAGTGCGGGACAGGAATACGGCTACACCTTC,CSASAGQEYGYTF
-,TRBJ2-3,TRBV20-1,-,TGCAGTGCTAGTGGGGCGCCTCTGAGCACAGATACGCAGTATTTT,CSASGAPLSTDTQYF
-,TRBJ2-3,TRBV7-2,few,TGTGCCAGCAGCCCTACAAGGGTTGCTGATACGCAGTATTTT,CASSPTRVADTQYF
-,TRBJ1-1,TRBV29-1,-,TGCAGCGCGGCACCCGGGGGAAACACTGAAGCTTTCTTT,CSAAPGGNTEAFF
-,TRBJ2-7,TRBV5-6,-,TGTGCCAGCAGCTTGGAGGCCGAATCCTACGAGCAGTACTTC,CASSLEAESYEQYF
TRBD2,TRBJ2-2,TRBV4-1,many,TGCGCCAGCAGCCCCCTAGCGGGAACGAACACCGGGGAGCTGTTTTTT,CASSPLAGTNTGELFF
-,TRBJ1-2,TRBV2,many,TGTGCCAGCAGTCAGGACATTAACTATGGCTACACCTTC,CASSQDINYGYTF
-,TRBJ2-7,TRBV20-1,-,TGCAGTGCGGCACTAAAGGGGTTCGAGCAGTACTTC,CSAALKGFEQYF
-,TRBJ2-3,TRBV10-1,-,TGCGCCAGCAGCCCAGACAAACCCACAGATACGCAGTATTTT,CASSPDKPTDTQYF
-,TRBJ2-2,TRBV7-6,-,TGTGCCAGCAGCCGAACTACCGTTGACACCGGGGAGCTGTTTTTT,CASSRTTVDTGELFF
-,TRBJ2-3,TRBV6-4,few,TGTGCCAGCAGTACCGAGGCTTTCACAGATACGCAGTATTTT,CASSTEAFTDTQYF
-,TRBJ2-7,TRBV20-1,many,TGCAGTGTACACCGGGCCCCGAGGAACGAGCAGTACTTC,CSVHRAPRNEQYF
-,TRBJ2-5,TRBV28,many,TGTGCCAGCAGAGGGTATCGGGAGACCCAGTACTTC,CASRGYRETQYF
-,TRBJ1-6,TRBV12-3/TRBV12-4,few,TGTGCCAGCAGTTTTGGGACGGAACATAATTCACCCCTCCACTTT,CASSFGTEHNSPLHF
TRBD1,TRBJ2-7,TRBV7-9,many,TGTGCCAGCAGCCCGGGACAGGAAGTGGACGAGCAGTACTTC,CASSPGQEVDEQYF
TRBD1,TRBJ1-4,TRBV20-1,-,TGCAGTGCTAGACCCCCGGGACAGACTGAAAAACTGTTTTTT,CSARPPGQTEKLFF